This T cell receptor (beta chain) was identified in a study of human T cells and chemical hapten exposure. The study's findings and limits: Counts of TCRs above 1 in 1000 frequency stayed unchanged with DPC sensitization. It was expanded TCRs that formed significantly more large CDR3 similarity clusters than controls did.

Stated time point: patch test 3, about 24 weeks after DPC sensitization. Treatment described: therapeutic diphenylcyclopropenone sensitization with weekly scalp DPC. V was clipped by 3 bases and J by 5 bases; unmatched bases: 10. This CDR3 contains 17 residues. Germline CDR1 is SGHAT and CDR2 is FQNNGV. TCRdb re-analysed the RACE reads in MiXCR, keeping a single row per CDR3 protein. The sample consists of about 89,000 distinct CDR3 sequences, 10% to 15% of them appearing once. This clonotype was seen a few times. No antigen is known for it. The chain carries TRBV11-2 and TRBJ2-7, with 13 nucleotides matching TRBD2. This clonotype originated in a woman aged 50 to 60 with alopecia areata. Some clones in this sample may be carry-over from other donors' samples. Specimen: whole blood, collected in connection with sensitization to the hapten diphenylcyclopropenone (DPC). The CDR3 sequence is CASSFGRLAGGQHEQYF. In DNA, the CDR3 is TGTGCCAGCAGCTTCGGGCGACTAGCGGGAGGTCAGCACGAGCAGTACTTC.